Listed below are T cell receptor beta chains from one sample, sequenced in a study of identifying expanded T cells in peripheral blood. Assay: immunoSEQ multiplex PCR; the TCRdb copy retains only in-frame clones and omits some. Of approximately 83,000 clones in the sample, about 85% were seen once. Sample: blood. The origin of the receptors is a person aged 18 to 70 in good health. CDR3s include the opening cysteine and the closing phenylalanine or tryptophan. The D gene is left open where the match is weak. Expanded clones get a size class; other rows say once, few or many, or leave the size out.

V gene: TRBV5-1; J gene: TRBJ1-2; D gene: TRBD1; clone size: -; CDR3 DNA: TGCGCCAGCAGCTTGCAACAGGGGGTTTACTATGGCTACACCTTC; CDR3 protein: CASSLQQGVYYGYTF
V gene: TRBV2; J gene: TRBJ2-3; D gene: TRBD1; clone size: -; CDR3 DNA: TGTGCCAGCACTGAGGACAGGGACACAGATACGCAGTATTTT; CDR3 protein: CASTEDRDTDTQYF
V gene: TRBV7-9; J gene: TRBJ2-1; D gene: -; clone size: -; CDR3 DNA: TGTGCCAGCAGCTTAGGGGGCCTGCCCTACAATGAGCAGTTCTTC; CDR3 protein: CASSLGGLPYNEQFF
V gene: TRBV7-2; J gene: TRBJ1-6; D gene: TRBD1; clone size: few; CDR3 DNA: TGTGCCAGCAGCACCCGACAGGGAGGTGATTCACCCCTCCACTTT; CDR3 protein: CASSTRQGGDSPLHF
V gene: TRBV5-1; J gene: TRBJ2-2; D gene: -; clone size: -; CDR3 DNA: TGCGCCAGCTCCGGGACATTGAACACCGGGGAGCTGTTTTTT; CDR3 protein: CASSGTLNTGELFF
V gene: TRBV19; J gene: TRBJ1-3; D gene: TRBD1; clone size: -; CDR3 DNA: TGTGCCAGTAGTCAAGGACAGGGGGCAATTGGAAACACCATATATTTT; CDR3 protein: CASSQGQGAIGNTIYF
V gene: TRBV5-6; J gene: TRBJ1-1; D gene: -; clone size: -; CDR3 DNA: TGTGCCAGCAGCTTGAGGCCCATCTTGGGCACTGAAGCTTTCTTT; CDR3 protein: CASSLRPILGTEAFF
V gene: TRBV11-3; J gene: TRBJ1-5; D gene: -; clone size: -; CDR3 DNA: TGTGCCAGCAGCCTTGGGAGAGGTCAGCCCCAGCATTTT; CDR3 protein: CASSLGRGQPQHF
V gene: TRBV5-1; J gene: TRBJ2-5; D gene: -; clone size: -; CDR3 DNA: TGCGCCAGCAGCTTGGCGTGGACAGAAGAGACCCAGTACTTC; CDR3 protein: CASSLAWTEETQYF
V gene: TRBV5-1; J gene: TRBJ2-7; D gene: -; clone size: once; CDR3 DNA: TGCGCCAGCAGCTTGGGAGGGTACGAGCAGTACTTC; CDR3 protein: CASSLGGYEQYF
V gene: TRBV29-1; J gene: TRBJ1-1; D gene: -; clone size: -; CDR3 DNA: TGCAGCGTTGGAGAGGGGGGGAACACTGAAGCTTTCTTT; CDR3 protein: CSVGEGGNTEAFF
V gene: TRBV4-3; J gene: TRBJ2-1; D gene: TRBD1; clone size: -; CDR3 DNA: TGCGCCAGCAGCCAAGGTCTCACGGGGGACAGGGAGTTCGATGAGCAGTTCTTC; CDR3 protein: CASSQGLTGDREFDEQFF
V gene: TRBV2; J gene: TRBJ1-2; D gene: -; clone size: few; CDR3 DNA: TGTGCCAGCAGTGCGGGGGGCTACACCTTC; CDR3 protein: CASSAGGYTF
V gene: TRBV11-3; J gene: TRBJ2-7; D gene: -; clone size: -; CDR3 DNA: TGTGCCAGCAGCTTGCGGGGACGAAGCTACGAGCAGTACTTC; CDR3 protein: CASSLRGRSYEQYF
V gene: TRBV11-2; J gene: TRBJ2-1; D gene: -; clone size: -; CDR3 DNA: TGTGCCAGCAGCTTAGGGAGCTCCTACAATGAGCAGTTCTTC; CDR3 protein: CASSLGSSYNEQFF
V gene: TRBV6-1; J gene: TRBJ1-1; D gene: -; clone size: -; CDR3 DNA: TGTGCCAGCATCAAAGGGCATAGGAACACTGAAGCTTTCTTT; CDR3 protein: CASIKGHRNTEAFF
V gene: TRBV10-2; J gene: TRBJ2-1; D gene: TRBD1; clone size: -; CDR3 DNA: TGCGCCACGGTCCGGGACAGGGAGGGCAATGAGCAGTTCTTC; CDR3 protein: CATVRDREGNEQFF
V gene: TRBV5-1; J gene: TRBJ1-1; D gene: -; clone size: -; CDR3 DNA: TGCGCCAGCTCGCCCAACATGAACACTGAAGCTTTCTTT; CDR3 protein: CASSPNMNTEAFF
V gene: TRBV10-3; J gene: TRBJ1-4; D gene: -; clone size: -; CDR3 DNA: TGTGCCATCAGGGGGGGCCGGGGTAATAATGAAAAACTGTTTTTT; CDR3 protein: CAIRGGRGNNEKLFF
V gene: TRBV5-1; J gene: TRBJ1-4; D gene: -; clone size: -; CDR3 DNA: TGCGCCAGCAGCTTGGGCTCGGGGGTAGCTAATGAAAAACTGTTTTTT; CDR3 protein: CASSLGSGVANEKLFF
V gene: TRBV20-1; J gene: TRBJ1-4; D gene: -; clone size: -; CDR3 DNA: TGCAGTGCCGCAGGGAGTGAAAAACTGTTTTTT; CDR3 protein: CSAAGSEKLFF
V gene: TRBV5-4; J gene: TRBJ1-4; D gene: -; clone size: -; CDR3 DNA: TGTGCCAGCAGCCTGTGGGGTGGACGAAAACTGTTTTTT; CDR3 protein: CASSLWGGRKLFF
V gene: TRBV7-2; J gene: TRBJ1-2; D gene: TRBD1; clone size: once; CDR3 DNA: TGTGCCAGCAGCCGACGGGACAGGGAGGGTGGCTACACCTTC; CDR3 protein: CASSRRDREGGYTF
V gene: TRBV7-2; J gene: TRBJ1-2; D gene: -; clone size: -; CDR3 DNA: TGTGCCAGCAGCTTACGTTCGGGGCCATCGGGATATGGCTACACCTTC; CDR3 protein: CASSLRSGPSGYGYTF
V gene: TRBV6-4; J gene: TRBJ1-5; D gene: -; clone size: -; CDR3 DNA: TGTGCCAGCAGTGACTCCCCAGGGGATCATCAGCCCCAGCATTTT; CDR3 protein: CASSDSPGDHQPQHF
V gene: TRBV5-4; J gene: TRBJ2-3; D gene: -; clone size: -; CDR3 DNA: TGTGCCAGCAGCTTGGCTGGGGGGTTTGGGGCAGATACGCAGTATTTT; CDR3 protein: CASSLAGGFGADTQYF
V gene: TRBV29-1; J gene: TRBJ2-2; D gene: -; clone size: -; CDR3 DNA: TGCAGCGTTTTGAGGACCCTAGGGGGCGGGGAGCTGTTTTTT; CDR3 protein: CSVLRTLGGGELFF
V gene: TRBV7-2; J gene: TRBJ2-2; D gene: TRBD1; clone size: -; CDR3 DNA: TGTGCCAGCAGCTTATTGGGGACAGGGGGCAGAACCGGGGAGCTGTTTTTT; CDR3 protein: CASSLLGTGGRTGELFF
V gene: TRBV25-1; J gene: TRBJ2-2; D gene: -; clone size: -; CDR3 DNA: TGTGCCAGCAGTGTGAAGCCCGGGGAGCTGTTTTTT; CDR3 protein: CASSVKPGELFF
V gene: TRBV7-3; J gene: TRBJ1-5; D gene: TRBD1; clone size: -; CDR3 DNA: TGTGCCAGCAGCGAGGGGGACAGGGGAGGCAGTCAGCCCCAGCATTTT; CDR3 protein: CASSEGDRGGSQPQHF
V gene: TRBV18; J gene: TRBJ1-6; D gene: -; clone size: few; CDR3 DNA: TGTGCCAGCTCACCGGGGCAAGGGGCTGACTCACCCCTCCACTTT; CDR3 protein: CASSPGQGADSPLHF
V gene: TRBV18; J gene: TRBJ1-1; D gene: -; clone size: once; CDR3 DNA: TGTGCCAGCTCACCACAGGCAGGGAGGCAGGTGGGAGCTTTCTTT; CDR3 protein: CASSPQAGRQVGAFF
V gene: TRBV7-2; J gene: TRBJ2-5; D gene: -; clone size: -; CDR3 DNA: TGTGCCAGCAGCGAAAAATGGGAATATAGGGACGAGACCCAGTACTTC; CDR3 protein: CASSEKWEYRDETQYF
V gene: TRBV6-8; J gene: TRBJ1-5; D gene: -; clone size: -; CDR3 DNA: TGTGCCAGCAGTTTCCGCTCAGGGGATCAGCCCCAGCATTTT; CDR3 protein: CASSFRSGDQPQHF
V gene: TRBV18; J gene: TRBJ2-2; D gene: -; clone size: -; CDR3 DNA: TGTGCCAGCTCACCCGACAGGAACACCGGGGAGCTGTTTTTT; CDR3 protein: CASSPDRNTGELFF
V gene: TRBV7-2; J gene: TRBJ2-1; D gene: TRBD2; clone size: -; CDR3 DNA: TGTGCCAGCAGCTTAACTTGGGCTAGCGGGGGGAGGTATGAGCAGTTCTTC; CDR3 protein: CASSLTWASGGRYEQFF
V gene: TRBV4-3; J gene: TRBJ2-1; D gene: -; clone size: -; CDR3 DNA: TGCGCCAGCAGCCAACTTCGACAGTTGGGCAATGAGCAGTTCTTC; CDR3 protein: CASSQLRQLGNEQFF
V gene: TRBV30; J gene: TRBJ1-1; D gene: -; clone size: -; CDR3 DNA: TGTGCCTGGAGAACAGGACTTCCCCGTAACTACGATTCACCGAACACTGAAGCTTTCTTT; CDR3 protein: CAWRTGLPRNYDSPNTEAFF
V gene: TRBV15; J gene: TRBJ1-1; D gene: -; clone size: -; CDR3 DNA: TGTGCCACCCTTGGTGCAGGGAGGCTCACTGAAGCTTTCTTT; CDR3 protein: CATLGAGRLTEAFF
V gene: TRBV9; J gene: TRBJ2-1; D gene: -; clone size: -; CDR3 DNA: TGTGCCAGCAGCGTAGACAGAGATCATGAGCAGTTCTTC; CDR3 protein: CASSVDRDHEQFF
V gene: TRBV6-6; J gene: TRBJ2-5; D gene: -; clone size: once; CDR3 DNA: TGTGCCAGCACCCAGACAGAGACCCAGTACTTC; CDR3 protein: CASTQTETQYF
V gene: TRBV21-1; J gene: TRBJ1-1; D gene: -; clone size: -; CDR3 DNA: TGTGCCAGCAGCGCCCCCCCGGGACAGGGGCCGGGTGGGAACACTGAAGCTTTCTTT; CDR3 protein: CASSAPPGQGPGGNTEAFF
V gene: TRBV15; J gene: TRBJ1-5; D gene: TRBD1; clone size: -; CDR3 DNA: TGTGCCACCAGCAGACTGTCCGGGACAGTACTAAATCAGCCCCAGCATTTT; CDR3 protein: CATSRLSGTVLNQPQHF
V gene: TRBV7-9; J gene: TRBJ2-3; D gene: -; clone size: -; CDR3 DNA: TGTGCCAGCAGCCGAAATGACGGGTTGGAAGATACGCAGTATTTT; CDR3 protein: CASSRNDGLEDTQYF
V gene: TRBV11-3; J gene: TRBJ1-1; D gene: -; clone size: -; CDR3 DNA: TGTGCCAGCAGCTCTCGAGGGGAAGGTGAAGCTTTCTTT; CDR3 protein: CASSSRGEGEAFF
V gene: TRBV19; J gene: TRBJ1-6; D gene: -; clone size: few; CDR3 DNA: TGTGCCAGTAACTCACACCCTATGGGGTATAATTCACCCCTCCACTTT; CDR3 protein: CASNSHPMGYNSPLHF
V gene: TRBV18; J gene: TRBJ2-2; D gene: -; clone size: -; CDR3 DNA: TGTGCCAGCTCCGAGAACAACGACAGAACCGGGGAGCTGTTTTTT; CDR3 protein: CASSENNDRTGELFF
V gene: TRBV5-1; J gene: TRBJ2-5; D gene: -; clone size: -; CDR3 DNA: TGCGCCAGCAGCTTGAACAGTCGAGAGACCCAGTACTTC; CDR3 protein: CASSLNSRETQYF
V gene: TRBV7-8; J gene: TRBJ1-1; D gene: -; clone size: -; CDR3 DNA: TGTGCCAGCAGAAAAATCGGACAAATGAACACTGAAGCTTTCTTT; CDR3 protein: CASRKIGQMNTEAFF
V gene: TRBV5-6; J gene: TRBJ1-1; D gene: -; clone size: -; CDR3 DNA: TGTGCCAGCAGCCCCGGGACATTGAACACTGAAGCTTTCTTT; CDR3 protein: CASSPGTLNTEAFF
V gene: TRBV6-6; J gene: TRBJ2-2; D gene: TRBD2; clone size: once; CDR3 DNA: TGTGCCAGCAGTTACGGGAGGGGACGGTCAGCAACGGAGCTGTTTTTT; CDR3 protein: CASSYGRGRSATELFF